This T cell receptor beta chain is from a study of graft-versus-host responses after intestinal transplantation (dated by TCRdb to the early 2020s). Study-level background: Multivisceral, liver-intestinal, or isolated intestinal transplants were received by the recipients. To identify alloreactive clones, pre-transplant mixed lymphocyte reaction products were sequenced and compared with unstimulated pre-transplant donor and recipient T cells. Rather than being sequenced by the commercial service, samples from a few later patients were sequenced in-house on an Illumina MiSeq and processed with MiXCR. After intestinal transplantation, graft-versus-host and host-versus-graft alloreactive T cell clones were followed in the graft, circulation and bone marrow using bulk TCR-beta CDR3 sequencing. The cohort enrolled some 24 intestinal transplant recipients, one of whom was a retransplant, and a few patients without pretransplant specimens were excluded. A peak of at least 4% donor T cells among recipient peripheral blood mononuclear cells was the definition used for donor T cell macrochimerism. All recipients received anti-thymocyte globulin induction followed by maintenance tacrolimus and steroids for around 3 years.

The research as a whole found: Conclusions were limited by the relatively low number and heterogeneity of intestinal transplant patients. GvH clones were detected in recipient bone marrow, and some of these GvH clones were observed earlier in ileal mucosa or blood, consistent with an intestinal mucosal origin. In patients with donor T cell macrochimerism, the allografts had high GvH to HvG T cell clonal ratios. Early after transplant, peak levels of circulating GvH clones were associated with declines in HvG clones.

Library preparation employed the immunoSEQ multiplex PCR assay. In most patients, genomic DNA was isolated using the Qiagen DNeasy Blood and Tissue Kit and sent frozen to Adaptive Biotechnologies for TCR sequencing. For most patients, high-throughput TCR-beta CDR3 sequencing of genomic DNA was performed by Adaptive Biotechnologies. The paper's processing steps were these. TCR sequencing data were retrieved from Adaptive's ImmunoSEQ software for 15 to 20 patients, whereas a few other patients were processed with MiXCR and VDJtools. To correct CD4 versus CD8 sorting errors, sequences present in both subsets at a frequency ratio below 5:1 were removed. Because the origin of CDR3 nucleotide sequences shared between donor and recipient could not be assigned, those sequences were removed. To count as alloreactive, a clone needed at least 2-fold expansion over unstimulated cells and a minimum CFSE-low frequency of 0.002% (template counts) or 0.001% (read counts). A clone was considered mappable if detected in the sequenced pre-transplant spleen, lymph node, or MLR CFSE-low populations of the donor or recipient. Cumulative frequency of alloreactive clones was calculated as a percentage of all sequences weighted by copy number. TCRdb provides this immuneACCESS table in a form limited to in-frame rearrangements. Some clones are lacking; in checked studies, under half of them reflect an unresolved V gene, and why the rest are absent is not known. For V, J and clone size, that table is used; D and trimming come from the DNA. The sample contains some 110,000 clones, around 90% of them found a single time. About 0.25% of the sample belongs to the ten largest clones.

V is cut by 3 bases and J by 5 bases, and the space between the germline ends is 25 bases. CDR3 length: 18 amino acids, cysteine to phenylalanine. The CDR3 DNA has 54 bases and is translated from base 1. This sample's time point label indicates: cells obtained before transplantation from donor or recipient. CD3+CD4+ and CD3+CD8+ populations were FACS-sorted from unstimulated pre-transplant donor and recipient cells taken from spleen or lymph nodes. This clone has just one count. Its antigen is unknown. No much larger clone exists at a distance of one base, and base qualities are not known. This sequence originates from a human donor who was the organ donor for an intestinal transplant. The material was unstimulated CD4+ T cells sorted from spleen or lymph node cells, obtained before transplant. The chain links TRBV23-1 with TRBJ1-2, and perhaps TRBD1 as D gene, on 5 matching bases. TRBV23-1 is assigned to the ORF class and has an uncertain function. The CDR3 reads as follows: CASSHEGELEGRIYGYTF. Here is the DNA: TGCGCCAGCAGTCACGAAGGGGAATTGGAGGGAAGGATATATGGCTACACCTTC.